The sequence of this TCR beta chain was determined in a study of blood T cells in healthy people across ages. Study conclusions and caveats: Long-lived donors had more naive CD4+ cells and higher diversity than aged donors.

In its sample, this clonotype was seen once. Its cognate antigen is unknown. This CDR3 has 14 residues. Germline V gene lookup returns CDR1 MGHRA and CDR2 YSYEKL. Trimming took 3 bases from V and 7 from J; bases not matched to a gene: 9. The use of a sample-barcoded 5' primer and a J-beta primer mix characterized a second PCR of about 7 to 12 cycles. Carrying 12 random nucleotides, a template-switch adaptor labeled each individual cDNA molecule. One entry per CDR3 protein results from TCRdb running MiXCR on the 5' RACE reads. The table lists over 700,000 distinct CDR3 sequences, 20% to 30% of them singletons. This sample was also put to use in a study of T cells of mothers and their children. According to that study: The study obtained over 9 million TCR beta CDR3 reads per mother and 3 million to 3.5 million per child.

The TCR was taken from a boy between 10 and 17 years old in good health. V and J are TRBV4-1 and TRBJ2-7; 7 positions match TRBD1. What was sequenced was blood. The CDR3 DNA follows: TGCGCCAGCAGCCACTCCTCAGGGGGAAGTGAGCAGTACTTC. It is translated as CASSHSSGGSEQYF.